This TCR beta chain was obtained from a study of cytomegalovirus exposure and HLA in healthy donors (dated by TCRdb to 2015 to 2018). With respect to the entire study: An earlier analysis of 550 to 700 of the donors reported approximately 300 Gb of sequence data and 117 million unique TCR beta sequences from about 179 million T cells. Approximately 300 gigabases of sequencing data and 70 million to 100 million unique TCR sequences made up an early release that covered fewer than 650 HLA-typed donors. Of the roughly 420 genotyped donors, 81% were placed in the genetic ancestry cluster associated with self-reported Caucasian donors. The study aimed to test whether signatures of past pathogen exposure could be identified by cataloging public T cell receptors. The T cell repertoires of 700 or so subjects were profiled by immunosequencing and related to cytomegalovirus serostatus. Along with the approximately 650-subject first cohort, a separate validation cohort of roughly 110 different subjects was used. High-throughput TCR immunosequencing, statistical association of individual TCRs with disease status, and machine learning were combined to predict cytomegalovirus infection status. A later analysis re-examined previously published TCR beta repertoires from about 700 donors and added high-resolution HLA genotyping to investigate patterns of TCR occurrence. The later analysis used no new phenotypic data to find candidate immune exposures, relying instead on TCR beta sequences and their occurrence across donors. To decide whether each TCR beta V gene segment behaved as functional or pseudogenic, an earlier analysis of approximately 590 of the donors relied on high-throughput TCR beta sequencing. Donor age, sex, ethnicity and CMV serostatus were compiled alongside the repertoire data. Genome-wide SNP genotypes for about 65% of the 666 donors were used in a later genetic analysis, which treated that subset as a discovery cohort. All discovery cohort repertoires had been generated using a single sequencing platform. HLA typing included class I and class II loci at four-digit resolution. Typing coverage differed by locus: A, B, C, DRB1 and DQB1 were typed in about 620-640 donors, DQA1 in about 550, DPA1 in 600 to 610, and DPB1 in around 490. Because of strong linkage in the cohort, 5 or 6 DR-DQ haplotypes were treated as single units for association and clustering. Among about 390 genotyped donors of the cohort, an average of about 240,000 unique TCR beta nucleotide sequences were sequenced per donor, roughly 18% of them non-productive.

Overall study results and their limits: HLA typing was unavailable for some donors at each locus, so association tests used only the typed subset. A total of 164 TCR beta chains were listed by the study as associated with cytomegalovirus. A group of highly shared sequence variants was considered likely to be a technical artifact of the sequencing pipeline. Because the 87-base-pair reads could not distinguish some IMGT-functional V segments, including TRBV6-2 and TRBV6-3, those segments were excluded. A further reported finding was that TCR beta sequences accurately predicted the HLA-A and HLA-B alleles for most subjects in the first cohort. CMV serostatus was the only immune exposure information available for the cohort. Linkage disequilibrium might explain the correlated functional status among segregating V segments, but an unknown experimental factor could not be excluded. This cohort had only TCR beta chains sequenced, and the lack of alpha or paired-chain data limited which features could be detected. In a later analysis, several top co-occurrence clusters were reported to appear linked to parvovirus B19, influenza, CMV and Epstein-Barr virus. Most TCR sequences were observed very rarely across donors, whereas some public TCRs were present in many individuals. In vitro tests confirmed that three of the cytomegalovirus-associated TCR beta chains recognize cytomegalovirus antigens. The classifier was reported to diagnose cytomegalovirus status with high specificity and sensitivity in both the original and validation cohorts. According to the authors, the approach could potentially be generalized to other disease states and immunological phenotypes. A later analysis found that most CMV-associated TCR beta chains appeared HLA-restricted, with HLA associations seemingly driven largely by CMV exposure. When HLA alleles, especially DR and DQ, strongly co-occurred, attributing TCR associations to individual alleles was difficult. Because counts were too low, 15 to 20 rarely observed V segments, including chromosome 9 orphons, were excluded from the earlier analysis of some 590 of the donors. Roughly uniform sequencing depth across donors was assumed in presence/absence analyses, although this assumption may not hold. In an earlier analysis of 587 of the donors, most TCR beta V segments appeared in productive rearrangements about 90% or about 30% of the time, broadly matching IMGT annotations. In a later genetic analysis, fewer N-insertions in productive TCRs were reported among donors in an Asian-associated ancestry cluster than the roughly 670-donor mean. According to a later analysis, TCR association rates differed among HLA loci, with DRB1 alleles showing the most associated TCRs and HLA-C alleles showing the fewest. Compared with equally common non-associated chains, HLA-associated TCR beta chains in a later analysis were more clonally expanded and had lower generation probabilities. An association between a missense DCLRE1C variant and V-gene and J-gene trimming of TCR beta chains was found in a later genetic analysis and replicated in an independent cohort. In a later analysis, some 17,000 TCR beta sequences were associated with specific HLA alleles at a false discovery rate of 0.05.

In total, roughly 710 healthy bone marrow donors made up the cohort. Cohort members were all nominally healthy when sampled, although unrecorded immune exposures were likely present. The donor tested CMV seronegative, placing the donor among the 300 to 400 seronegative members of the cohort. A peripheral blood sample was collected from each donor, and TCR beta sequencing was performed on peripheral blood mononuclear cells. Genomic DNA was extracted from the blood cell samples with the Qiagen DNeasy Blood Extraction Kit. The germline V gene encodes CDR1 MNHNS and CDR2 SASEGT. Relative to germline, V is 8 bases shorter and J is 0 bases shorter, with 9 bases between their ends. Including cysteine and phenylalanine, the CDR3 has 13 amino acids. CDR3 DNA is the only sequence kept; it has 39 bases, read in frame from the first base. The sample holds one count of this clone. Its antigen has not been determined. It has no much larger one-base neighbor in the sample; base qualities were not kept.

Preparation of the library involved the immunoSEQ multiplex PCR assay. A mixture of 60 forward primers for TCR Vbeta segments and 13 reverse primers for TCR Jbeta segments was used in the multiplex PCR. The CDR3 region of rearranged TCR beta genes was amplified from genomic DNA with a multiplex PCR assay. On the Illumina HiSeq System, the amplified TCR beta libraries were sequenced as 87-base-pair reads. The paper's data handling went like this. A later analysis counted about 80 million unique TCR beta chains across the 550 to 750 repertoires, and 10 million to 11 million of these chains were shared by at least two donors. To remove PCR and sequencing errors, raw reads were error-corrected and collapsed into unique sequences using a nearest-neighbor algorithm that merged closely related sequences. To assign V, D and J gene segments, CDR3 sequences were aligned to IMGT reference sequences. For a sequence to be retained, at least a six-nucleotide match to both a V gene segment and a J gene segment was required. A rearrangement was called productive if the CDR3 had no stop codons and remained in frame with V and J, and every other rearrangement was called non-productive. Following IMGT convention, CDR3 was defined as the stretch from the second conserved V-encoded cysteine up to the conserved J-encoded phenylalanine. In an earlier analysis of roughly 610 of the donors, sequences lacking an unambiguous match to a single V gene segment were excluded. In an earlier analysis of 587 of the donors, a V segment was called functional when productive rearrangements were above 56.7%, and segregating when the standard deviation between donors exceeded 5%. A statistical classification framework was built to diagnose cytomegalovirus status from the catalog of TCR beta chain sequences. V and J gene assignment, in a later analysis, came from comparing TCR nucleotide sequences with IMGT/GENE-DB human TR gene sequences. In a later analysis, CDR3 sequences and most-parsimonious VDJ recombination scenarios were assigned using the TCRdist pipeline. In a later analysis, every TCR beta chain was defined by the combination of its CDR3 amino acid sequence and its V-gene family, and reads without a unique V-gene family were dropped. As a way to deal with suspected cross-contamination and a sequencing artifact, a later analysis dropped 450 to 700 nucleotide sequences that were highly shared and had low generation probability. In a later analysis, a clonal expansion index for each public chain was calculated from normalized within-repertoire ranks of inferred template counts. A later analysis computed generation probabilities with a VDJ recombination model fitted to out-of-frame rearrangements, and checked the results against IGoR. Hypergeometric tests were used in a later analysis to score TCR-TCR, TCR-HLA and TCR-CMV co-occurrence, with a repertoire-size bias correction applied to the TCR pairs. A later analysis estimated false discovery rates by permuting HLA or CMV assignments 20 times. In a later analysis, co-occurring TCRs were grouped using DBSCAN, and TCRdist sequence similarity was added for clustering within HLA-allele-positive subsets. Co-occurrence clustering excluded repertoires with fewer than 30,000 or more than 120,000 public chains, plus five with anomalous nucleotide sharing. The source is immuneACCESS, and TCRdb retained only in-frame sequences with V and J called. Part of the clones is not carried over; for the studies checked, unresolved V genes explain less than half of this, and the remainder is unexplained. V and J calls and clone size are as listed in that table; D and trimming were resolved from the DNA. For this sample the table gives over 150,000 clones, of which roughly 75% were detected only once. The ten largest clones represent roughly 5% of the sample.

The TCR sequence derives from a male donor in good health and CMV-seronegative. The sequenced sample consisted of PBMCs. This chain is built from TRBV6-1 and TRBJ2-3, with the identity of the D gene unclear. The encoded CDR3 is CASWSYSTDTQYF. The DNA sequence reads TGTGCCAGCTGGTCCTATAGCACAGATACGCAGTATTTT.